This entry features one T cell receptor beta chain sequence. The Seattle patients, enrolled during active infection, were followed longitudinally. The table came from immunoSEQ multiplex PCR; TCRdb's copy has only in-frame clones and leaves some out. The sample has roughly 290,000 clones, 75% to 95% seen once. J was trimmed by 6 bases and V by 3 bases; bases with no gene match: 9. The CDR3 consists of 15 residues. Germline V lookup: CDR1 SGHTA, CDR2 FQGNSA. The source of the sample is a study of blood T cell repertoires in COVID-19. About the study: Collection of acute and convalescent COVID-19 samples took place in the United States, Italy and Spain. PBMCs, B-cell-depleted T cells, or T cells were the source of the cDNA or gDNA that made up the material.

This sequence originates from a woman in her 30s with COVID-19, enrolled during active disease. The chain uses TRBV7-2 and TRBJ2-7; TRBD2 matches 9 bases. What was sequenced was peripheral blood. The CDR3 loop is CASSFKAGGLVEQYF. The CDR3 nucleotides read TGTGCCAGCAGCTTTAAGGCGGGAGGGCTTGTCGAGCAGTACTTC. The variable domain in full, completed from reference TRBV7-2 and TRBJ2-7, reads GAGVSQSPSNKVTEKGKDVELRCDPISGHTALYWYRQSLGQGLEFLIYFQGNSAPDKSGLPSDRFSAERTGGSVSTLTIQRTQQEDSAVYLCASSFKAGGLVEQYFGPGTRLTVT.